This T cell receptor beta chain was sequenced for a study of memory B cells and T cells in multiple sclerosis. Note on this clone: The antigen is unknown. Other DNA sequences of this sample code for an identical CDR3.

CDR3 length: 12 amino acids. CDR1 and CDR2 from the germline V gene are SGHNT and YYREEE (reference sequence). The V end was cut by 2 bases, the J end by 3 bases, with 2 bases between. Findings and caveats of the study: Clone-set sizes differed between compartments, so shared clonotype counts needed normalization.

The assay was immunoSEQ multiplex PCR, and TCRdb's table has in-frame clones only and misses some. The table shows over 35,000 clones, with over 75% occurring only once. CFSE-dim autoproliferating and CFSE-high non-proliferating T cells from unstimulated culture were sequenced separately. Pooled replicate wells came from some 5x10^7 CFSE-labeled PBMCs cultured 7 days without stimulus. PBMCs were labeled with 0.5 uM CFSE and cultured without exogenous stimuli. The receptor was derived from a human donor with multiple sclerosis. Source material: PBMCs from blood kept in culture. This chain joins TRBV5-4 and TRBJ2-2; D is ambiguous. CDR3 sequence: CASSLYTGELFF. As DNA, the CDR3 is TGTGCCAGCAGCTTATACACCGGGGAGCTGTTTTTT.